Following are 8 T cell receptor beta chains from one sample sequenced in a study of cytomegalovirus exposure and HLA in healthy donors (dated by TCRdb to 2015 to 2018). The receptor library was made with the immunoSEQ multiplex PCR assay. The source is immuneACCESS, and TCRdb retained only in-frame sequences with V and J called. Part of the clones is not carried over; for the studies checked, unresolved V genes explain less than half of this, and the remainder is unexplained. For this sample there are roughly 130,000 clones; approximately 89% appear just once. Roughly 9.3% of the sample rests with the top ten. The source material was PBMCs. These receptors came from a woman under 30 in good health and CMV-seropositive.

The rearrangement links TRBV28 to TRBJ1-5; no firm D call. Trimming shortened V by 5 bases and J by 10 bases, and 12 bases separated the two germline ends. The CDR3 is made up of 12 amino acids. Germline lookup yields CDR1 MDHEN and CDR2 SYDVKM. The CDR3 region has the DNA TGTGCCAGCAGTCCTCAGCTAGAACCCCAGCATTTT. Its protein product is CASSPQLEPQHF.

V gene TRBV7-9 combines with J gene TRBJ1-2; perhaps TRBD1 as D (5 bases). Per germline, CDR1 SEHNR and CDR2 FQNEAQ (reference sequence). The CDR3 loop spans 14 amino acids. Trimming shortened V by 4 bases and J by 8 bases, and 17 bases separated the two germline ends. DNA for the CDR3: TGTGCCAGCAGCTCGCCAACATGGGGGGACGGCTACACCTTC. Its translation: CASSSPTWGDGYTF.

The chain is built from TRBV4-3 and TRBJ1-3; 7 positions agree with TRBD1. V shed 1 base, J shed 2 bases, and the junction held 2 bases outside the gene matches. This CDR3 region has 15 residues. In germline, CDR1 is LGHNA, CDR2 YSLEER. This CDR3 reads CASSQGRGTGNTIYF. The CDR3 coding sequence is TGCGCCAGCAGCCAAGGCAGGGGGACTGGAAACACCATATATTTT.

CDR3 loop: CASSSGGAYNEQFF. The CDR3 DNA follows: TGTGCCAGCAGTTCCGGGGGGGCTTACAATGAGCAGTTCTTC. The genes are TRBV6-5 and TRBJ2-1; 8 positions match TRBD2. This CDR3 spans 14 amino acids. The germline V gene encodes CDR1 MNHEY and CDR2 SVGAGI. V dropped 4 bases and J dropped 4; count of bases not matched to a gene: 3.

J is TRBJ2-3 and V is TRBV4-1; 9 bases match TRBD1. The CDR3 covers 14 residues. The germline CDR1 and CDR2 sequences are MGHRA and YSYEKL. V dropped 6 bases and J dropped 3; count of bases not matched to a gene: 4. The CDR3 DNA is TGCGCCAGCAGGCAGACAGGGGGAACAGATACGCAGTATTTT. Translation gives CASRQTGGTDTQYF.

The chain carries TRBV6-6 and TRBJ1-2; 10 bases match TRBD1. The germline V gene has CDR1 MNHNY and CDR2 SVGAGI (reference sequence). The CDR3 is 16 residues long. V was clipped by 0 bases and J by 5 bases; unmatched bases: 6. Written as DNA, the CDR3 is TGTGCCAGCAGTTACTCGAGACAGGGGGCTGGGTATGGCTACACCTTC. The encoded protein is CASSYSRQGAGYGYTF.

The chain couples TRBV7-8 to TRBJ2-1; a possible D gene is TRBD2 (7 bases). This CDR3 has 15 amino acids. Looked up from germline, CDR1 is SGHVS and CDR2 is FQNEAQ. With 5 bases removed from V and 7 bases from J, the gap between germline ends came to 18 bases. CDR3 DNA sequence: TGTGCCAGCAGCCCTGAGGGGGGGGCGGGAAATGAGCAGTTCTTC. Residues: CASSPEGGAGNEQFF.

CDR3 amino acids: CASRGDSYEQYF. In DNA, the CDR3 is TGTGCCAGCAGAGGGGACTCCTACGAGCAGTACTTC. The chain couples TRBV5-5 to TRBJ2-7, with a weak D call TRBD1 (5 bases). Trimming cost V 5 bases and J 0 bases, with 6 bases left between them. The CDR3 has 12 residues. The germline V gene has CDR1 SGHKS and CDR2 YYEKEE (reference sequence).